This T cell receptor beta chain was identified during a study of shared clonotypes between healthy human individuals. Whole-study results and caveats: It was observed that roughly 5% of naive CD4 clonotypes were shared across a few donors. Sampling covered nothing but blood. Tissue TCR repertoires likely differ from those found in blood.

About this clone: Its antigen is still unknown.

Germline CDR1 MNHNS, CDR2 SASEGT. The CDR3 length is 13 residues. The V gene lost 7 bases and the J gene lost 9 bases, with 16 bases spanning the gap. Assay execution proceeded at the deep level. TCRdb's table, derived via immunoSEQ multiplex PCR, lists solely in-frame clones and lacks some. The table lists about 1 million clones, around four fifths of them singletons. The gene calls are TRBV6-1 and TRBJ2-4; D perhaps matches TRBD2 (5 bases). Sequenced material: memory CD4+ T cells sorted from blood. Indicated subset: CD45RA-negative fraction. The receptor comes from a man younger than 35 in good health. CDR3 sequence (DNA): TGTGCCAGCATCAGCGGCCGTTGGAGCATTCAGTACTTC. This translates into CASISGRWSIQYF.